One and the same sample provided the 10 T cell receptor beta chains below, sequenced in a study of blood T cell repertoires in COVID-19. Generated by immunoSEQ multiplex PCR, the TCRdb table keeps only in-frame clones and is missing some. The table shows approximately 190,000 clones, with roughly 84% occurring only once. Sequencing input: PBMCs or T cells enriched from blood (not recorded which). All receptors come from a man aged 35 to 55 who had recovered from COVID-19.

This clone was counted a single time. The genes are TRBV7-3 and TRBJ2-1; D might be TRBD2 (6 bases). This CDR3 has 15 residues. Germline CDR1 SGHTA, CDR2 FQGTGA. Trimming cost V 1 base and J 2 bases, with 9 bases left between them. The CDR3 sequence is CASSLSGATYNEQFF. The DNA for the CDR3 is TGTGCCAGCAGCTTAAGCGGGGCAACCTACAATGAGCAGTTCTTC. The full variable domain, in which reference TRBV7-3 and TRBJ2-1 provide the parts outside the CDR3, is GAGVSQTPSNKVTEKGKYVELRCDPISGHTALYWYRQSLGQGPEFLIYFQGTGAADDSGLPNDRFFAVRPEGSVSTLKIQRTERGDSAVYLCASSLSGATYNEQFFGPGTRLTVL.

J is TRBJ2-5 and V is TRBV2, with TRBD1 matching over 8 bases. V gave up 9 bases and J gave up 1 base; unmatched junction bases: 10. The CDR3 runs to 15 residues. The V gene's germline CDR1 is SNHLY and CDR2 FYNNEI. CDR3 DNA: TGTGCCAGTCGGCCTGACAGGGGACCCCAAGAGACCCAGTACTTC. Residues: CASRPDRGPQETQYF.

The chain links TRBV5-1 to TRBJ2-7; the match to TRBD1 covers 8 bases. Germline assignment: CDR1 SGHRS and CDR2 YFSETQ. V dropped 4 bases and J dropped 6; count of bases not matched to a gene: 3. The CDR3 runs 12 residues. The CDR3 nucleotides read TGCGCCAGCAGCCCAGGACAGGGCGAGCAGTACTTC. It codes for CASSPGQGEQYF.

This clone was counted once. The V and J genes are TRBV11-2 and TRBJ2-5; TRBD2 might be the D (5 bases). The germline V and J ends were trimmed by 7 bases and 5 bases, with 14 bases remaining between them. Germline V gives CDR1 SGHAT, CDR2 FQNNGV. This CDR3 contains 13 residues. CDR3 nucleotide sequence: TGTGCCAGCACCCTTGGGGTAGCGGAGACCCAGTACTTC. Translating gives CASTLGVAETQYF.

The chain carries TRBV13 and TRBJ1-1; 7 positions match TRBD1. Germline CDR1 is PRHDT and CDR2 is FYEKMQ (reference sequence). J gave up 5 bases and V 4 bases, and 10 bases lay outside the gene matches. CDR3 size: 15 residues. The CDR3 DNA reads TGTGCCAGCAGCTACCCTTTGACAGGGATAACTGAAGCTTTCTTT. This sequence encodes CASSYPLTGITEAFF.

The chain has TRBV4-2 and TRBJ1-3; TRBD1 matches 10 bases. J lost 4 bases, V lost 3 bases, and 3 bases had no gene match. The CDR3 contains 15 residues. Germline CDR1 and CDR2: LGHNA and YNFKEQ. CDR3 loop: CASSHGTGDGNTIYF. The CDR3, as DNA: TGTGCCAGCAGCCACGGGACAGGGGACGGAAACACCATATATTTT.

The chain links TRBV5-5 to TRBJ2-5; 7 nucleotides align to TRBD1. Germline V CDR1 and CDR2: SGHKS, YYEKEE (reference sequence). The CDR3 is 17 amino acids. The V and J ends lost 4 bases and 2 bases, in that order; junction bases with no gene match: 14. The CDR3 sequence: CASSPTDRRILQETQYF. The CDR3 nucleotides read TGTGCCAGCAGCCCAACGGACAGGAGGATCCTTCAAGAGACCCAGTACTTC.

J is TRBJ1-1 and V is TRBV5-1; D is possibly TRBD1 (6 bases). This CDR3 has 15 amino acids. Trimming pared 1 base from V and 2 bases from J, leaving 12 bases between. Per germline, CDR1 SGHRS and CDR2 YFSETQ. The CDR3 DNA reads as TGCGCCAGCAGCTTGACAGGGTATCCTAACACTGAAGCTTTCTTT. Translated: CASSLTGYPNTEAFF.

The V and J genes are TRBV7-2 and TRBJ2-7; the match to TRBD2 covers 10 bases. The J segment lost 2 bases and the V segment lost 5 bases, leaving 9 bases of the junction unmatched. Germline V lookup: CDR1 SGHTA, CDR2 FQGNSA. The CDR3 runs to 16 residues. This chain's CDR3 is CASSLSSTSGAYEQYF. CDR3 nucleotides: TGTGCCAGCAGCCTCTCCTCCACTAGCGGGGCCTACGAGCAGTACTTC.

V is TRBV7-3 and J is TRBJ2-7, with a tentative D call TRBD1 (6 bases). CDR1 is SGHTA, CDR2 FQGTGA, per germline. This CDR3 is 13 amino acids long. The V gene lost 4 bases and the J gene lost 6 bases, with 13 bases spanning the gap. The CDR3 reads CASSWQGRGEQYF. CDR3 DNA sequence: TGTGCCAGCAGCTGGCAAGGCAGGGGCGAGCAGTACTTC.